This T cell receptor (beta chain) was sequenced for a study of T cells in Graves' hyperthyroidism and ophthalmopathy (dated by TCRdb to between 2019 and 2020). Context from the whole study: Peripheral blood was collected at initial diagnosis, before any treatment. Thyroid tissue and blood T-cell repertoires from several Graves' hyperthyroidism patients were also compared in the study. The 75 to 100 discovery patients were divided at random into training and test sets in a 7:3 ratio. After sampling, hyperthyroidism patients received methimazole starting at 30 mg daily, and ophthalmopathy patients received high-dose intravenous methylprednisolone. According to the paper, TCR Vbeta CDR3 sequencing was carried out on about 140 peripheral blood samples, which came from 40 to 45 ophthalmopathy, around 75 hyperthyroidism and roughly 17 progressor patients. To identify TCR V-J signatures that set the groups apart, the researchers used a discovery cohort of about a hundred patients, made up of around 42 with Graves' ophthalmopathy and about 60 with stable Graves' hyperthyroidism. An independent validation cohort of under 20 hyperthyroidism patients and 15 or so patients who later progressed to ophthalmopathy tested prospective prediction of ophthalmopathy. Broader findings and caveats from the paper: During validation, the model predicted progression to ophthalmopathy a median of about 5.9 months ahead of onset, with almost 71% sensitivity and 72% to 85% specificity. In cross-validation, a model built on a 13 V-J signature told ophthalmopathy apart from stable hyperthyroidism with approximately 90% sensitivity and 81% to 82% specificity, and in testing the same model reached 80%/75%. Sample size was not statistically predetermined, and investigators were not blinded to group allocation. Most expanded thyroid clonotypes (frequency above 0.001) were also detected in blood, a finding suggesting that blood repertoires may reflect thyroid immune responses.

Regarding this clonotype: The specificity of this receptor is unknown. Per-base qualities were not stored, and no clone one base away is much larger.

Hyperthyroidism patients were aged 18 to 65 years and newly diagnosed, with disease duration of less than 2 months. Any patient with an uncontrolled infection, another autoimmune disease, pregnancy or lactation was excluded. Diagnoses relied on clinical symptoms, serum thyroxine and TRAb, thyroid ultrasound and orbital computed tomography. Blood from progressor patients was collected at the time of first diagnosis with hyperthyroidism, before any ophthalmopathy symptoms had appeared. Ficoll-Paque density gradient centrifugation was used to isolate PBMCs from 9.5 to 10 ml of fresh peripheral blood. Progressor patients were defined as those initially diagnosed with Graves' hyperthyroidism in whom ophthalmopathy developed during follow-up. Trizol reagent was used to extract total RNA, and RNA quality was then checked on an Agilent 2100 Bioanalyzer. The TCR beta CDR3 regions were amplified from RNA transcripts. A first-round RT-PCR of the TCR CDR3 used the HTBI primer set with the Qiagen OneStep RT-PCR kit. The libraries were constructed in a second round of multiplex PCR and then size-selected and purified. Libraries were sequenced paired-end with 100 bp reads on an Illumina HiSeq2000. From the authors' description of their analysis: SOAPnuke was used to process the raw data, with reads discarded if the reads contained adapters or uncalled bases, had a mean Phred below 15, or lacked an exact constant-primer or identifier match. COPE v1.2.5 was used to merge high-quality paired reads, and clonotypes were defined as unique nucleotide sequences. MiTCR v1.1 was used to align clonotypes to the IMGT TRBV, TRBD and TRBJ reference segments. Analysis was restricted to V-J combinations with a frequency above 0.0001, which covered about 99% of repertoires. The TCS score was defined as F50 (clonal expansion) divided by E x V (chaos), with BLOSUM62-based TCRdist calculated between CDR3 peptides within each V-J. Welch's t-statistics and random forest reduced fewer than 600 V-J features to roughly 13, which were used in a naive Bayes classifier (R e1071). The public reads were reprocessed in TCRdb via fastp at Q25 and MiXCR, keeping in-frame beta chains. One record per CDR3 amino acid sequence lists the most common genes and DNA. TCRdb, not the original authors, processed these V and J calls. The sample contains fewer than 200,000 distinct CDR3 sequences, 9.4% of them found a single time. The ten biggest clones cover 22% of the sample.

A distance of 15 bases separates the germline ends of V and J, which lose 4 bases and 6 bases respectively. The CDR3 covers 14 residues, taking in both the cysteine and the phenylalanine. Only CDR3 DNA remains: 42 bases, in frame from the first base. As encoded in the germline V gene, CDR1 is MNHEY while CDR2 is SVGAGI. The chain is made from TRBV6-5 and TRBJ1-2; the best D guess is TRBD1, with 5 bases matching. The sample was blood. The receptor was isolated from a woman aged 18-35 years with Graves' hyperthyroidism that later progressed to Graves' ophthalmopathy. The nucleotide sequence is given as TGTGCCAGCAGTTCTCGCGTGGGGGACCATGGCTACACCTTC. Translated, this gives CASSSRVGDHGYTF.